The T cell receptor beta chain under discussion was sequenced for a study of graft-versus-host responses after intestinal transplantation. Study background: The transplants performed in recipients were multivisceral, liver-intestinal, or isolated intestinal.

Libraries were prepared by immunoSEQ multiplex PCR; TCRdb keeps only in-frame clonotypes and omits some of them. Of 40,000 or so clones listed, about nine tenths are singletons. The CDR3 is made up of 15 amino acids. In germline, CDR1 is SGHNT, CDR2 YYREEE (reference sequence). Trimming took 4 bases from V and 8 from J, leaving 21 bases between them. This sequence joins TRBV5-4 and TRBJ1-1, with D possibly being TRBD1 (6 bases). This material consisted of PBMCs, taken 267 days after transplant. The receptor was derived from a human patient who received an intestinal transplant, so some T cells may come from the graft donor. DNA of the CDR3: TGTGCCAGCAGCCCCCCGACAGGTCGTAGACTAGAAGCTTTCTTT. It translates to CASSPPTGRRLEAFF.